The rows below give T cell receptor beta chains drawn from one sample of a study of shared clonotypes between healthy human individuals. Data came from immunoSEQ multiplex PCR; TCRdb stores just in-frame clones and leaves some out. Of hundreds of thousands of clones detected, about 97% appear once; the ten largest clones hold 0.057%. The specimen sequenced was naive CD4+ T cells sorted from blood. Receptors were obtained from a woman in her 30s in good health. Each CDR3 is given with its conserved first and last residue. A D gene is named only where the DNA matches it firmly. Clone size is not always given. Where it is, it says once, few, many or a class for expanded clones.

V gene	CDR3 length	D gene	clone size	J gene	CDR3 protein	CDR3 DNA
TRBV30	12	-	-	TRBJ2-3	CAWRAPRDTQYF	TGTGCCTGGAGGGCACCCCGGGATACGCAGTATTTT
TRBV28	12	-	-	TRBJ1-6	CASRKDVFTLHF	TGTGCCAGCAGGAAAGACGTATTCACCCTCCACTTT
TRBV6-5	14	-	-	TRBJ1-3	CASSPESSGNTIYF	TGTGCCAGCAGCCCCGAGTCTTCTGGAAACACCATATATTTT
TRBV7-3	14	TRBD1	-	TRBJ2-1	CASSPTGDDNEQFF	TGTGCCAGCAGCCCAACAGGGGATGACAATGAGCAGTTCTTC
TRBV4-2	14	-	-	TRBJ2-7	CASSQEGYAYEQYF	TGTGCCAGCAGCCAAGAGGGCTACGCCTACGAGCAGTACTTC
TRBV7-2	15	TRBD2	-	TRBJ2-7	CASSLNPGLAGEQYF	TGTGCCAGCAGCTTAAACCCGGGACTAGCGGGAGAGCAGTACTTC
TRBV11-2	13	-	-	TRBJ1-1	CASSRGFDTEAFF	TGTGCCAGCAGTAGGGGTTTTGACACTGAAGCTTTCTTT
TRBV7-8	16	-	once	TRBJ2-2	CASSLEAWGNTGELFF	TGTGCCAGCAGCTTAGAGGCGTGGGGGAACACCGGGGAGCTGTTTTTT
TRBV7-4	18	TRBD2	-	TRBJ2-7	CASSPVDRGGDSHGEQYF	TGTGCCAGCAGCCCGGTAGACCGCGGGGGGGACTCCCATGGCGAGCAGTACTTC
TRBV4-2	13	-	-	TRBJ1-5	CASSQSGYQPQHF	TGTGCCAGCAGCCAATCGGGATATCAGCCCCAGCATTTT
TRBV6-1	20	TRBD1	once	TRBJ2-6	CASSEYDGGQGGSGANVLTF	TGTGCCAGCAGTGAATATGATGGGGGACAGGGAGGCTCTGGGGCCAACGTCCTGACTTTC
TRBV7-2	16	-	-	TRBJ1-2	CASSSYAGNSNYGYTF	TGTGCCAGCAGCTCCTATGCCGGAAACTCTAACTATGGCTACACCTTC
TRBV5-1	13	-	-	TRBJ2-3	CASSLGFSDTQYF	TGCGCCAGCAGCTTGGGGTTTTCAGATACGCAGTATTTT
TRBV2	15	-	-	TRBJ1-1	CASRWQSSMNTEAFF	TGTGCCAGCAGATGGCAGAGTTCAATGAACACTGAAGCTTTCTTT
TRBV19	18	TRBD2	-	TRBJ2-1	CASSRLAGLVSSYNEQFF	TGTGCCAGTAGCCGACTAGCGGGCTTGGTCAGCTCCTACAATGAGCAGTTCTTC